The sequence of this T cell receptor beta chain was determined in a study of T cell clonotyping in hematopoietic cell transplantation. Study results and caveats: Without cell sorting, CD4 versus CD8 contributions remain unresolved. Recipient TCR diversity dropped after transplant; expanded clonotypes rose from day 30 to 180. Few recipient clonotypes overlapped donors; over 95% were de novo at given depth.

Note on this clone: As yet, its antigen is unknown.

The data were produced by immunoSEQ multiplex PCR, yet TCRdb's version contains in-frame clones alone and is incomplete. The sample includes 4,500 to 6,000 clones, roughly 88% of them seen just once. The CDR3 covers 14 residues. Trimming removed 5 bases at V and 8 bases at J, with 18 bases between. Germline lookup yields CDR1 SEHNR and CDR2 FQNEAQ (reference sequence). The TCR was taken from a man aged 35 to 55 in good health. Some clones in this sample may be carry-over from other donors' samples. The source material was peripheral blood mononuclear cells. The J gene is TRBJ1-2, the V gene TRBV7-9; no clear D gene. The CDR3 bases are TGTGCCAGCAGCCGGACGGATCCGTTGAGGGGCTACACCTTC. The encoded protein is CASSRTDPLRGYTF. The variable domain in full, with the rest retrieved from reference TRBV7-9 and TRBJ1-2, is DTGVSQNPRHKITKRGQNVTFRCDPISEHNRLYWYRQTLGQGPEFLTYFQNEAQLEKSRLLSDRFSAERPKGSFSTLEIQRTEQGDSAMYLCASSRTDPLRGYTFGSGTRLTVV.